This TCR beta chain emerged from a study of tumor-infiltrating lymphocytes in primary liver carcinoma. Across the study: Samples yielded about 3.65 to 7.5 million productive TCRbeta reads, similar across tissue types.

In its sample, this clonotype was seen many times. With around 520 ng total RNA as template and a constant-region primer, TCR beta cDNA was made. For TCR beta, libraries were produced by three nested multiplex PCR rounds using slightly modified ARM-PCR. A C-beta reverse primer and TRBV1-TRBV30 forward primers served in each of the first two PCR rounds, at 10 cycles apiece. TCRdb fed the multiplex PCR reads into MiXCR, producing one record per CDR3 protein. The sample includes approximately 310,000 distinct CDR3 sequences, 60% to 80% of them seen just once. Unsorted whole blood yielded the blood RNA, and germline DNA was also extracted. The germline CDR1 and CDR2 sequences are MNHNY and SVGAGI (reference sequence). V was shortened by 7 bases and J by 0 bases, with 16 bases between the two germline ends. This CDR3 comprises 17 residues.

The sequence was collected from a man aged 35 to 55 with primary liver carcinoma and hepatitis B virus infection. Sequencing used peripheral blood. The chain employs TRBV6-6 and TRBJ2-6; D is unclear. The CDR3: CASILDLKSSGANVLTF. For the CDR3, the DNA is TGTGCCAGCATCTTGGACCTAAAGAGCTCTGGGGCCAACGTCCTGACTTTC.